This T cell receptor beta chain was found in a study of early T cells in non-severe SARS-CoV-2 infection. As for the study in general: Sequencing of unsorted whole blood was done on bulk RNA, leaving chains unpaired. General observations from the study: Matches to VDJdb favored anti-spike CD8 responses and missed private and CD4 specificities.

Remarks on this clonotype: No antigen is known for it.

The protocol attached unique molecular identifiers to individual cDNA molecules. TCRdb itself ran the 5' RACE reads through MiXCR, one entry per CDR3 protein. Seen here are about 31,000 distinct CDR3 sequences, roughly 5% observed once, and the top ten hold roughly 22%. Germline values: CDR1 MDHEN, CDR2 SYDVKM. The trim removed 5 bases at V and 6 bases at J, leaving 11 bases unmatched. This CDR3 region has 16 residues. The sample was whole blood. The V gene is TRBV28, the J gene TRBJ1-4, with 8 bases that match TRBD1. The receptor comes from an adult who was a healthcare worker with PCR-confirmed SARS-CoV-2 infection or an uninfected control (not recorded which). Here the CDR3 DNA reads TGTGCCAGCAGTAAGCTGTCAGGGGGCGTATATGAAAAACTGTTTTTT. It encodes CASSKLSGGVYEKLFF. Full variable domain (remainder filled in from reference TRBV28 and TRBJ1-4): DVKVTQSSRYLVKRTGEKVFLECVQDMDHENMFWYRQDPGLGLRLIYFSYDVKMKEKGDIPEGYSVSREKKERFSLILESASTNQTSMYLCASSKLSGGVYEKLFFGSGTQLSVL.